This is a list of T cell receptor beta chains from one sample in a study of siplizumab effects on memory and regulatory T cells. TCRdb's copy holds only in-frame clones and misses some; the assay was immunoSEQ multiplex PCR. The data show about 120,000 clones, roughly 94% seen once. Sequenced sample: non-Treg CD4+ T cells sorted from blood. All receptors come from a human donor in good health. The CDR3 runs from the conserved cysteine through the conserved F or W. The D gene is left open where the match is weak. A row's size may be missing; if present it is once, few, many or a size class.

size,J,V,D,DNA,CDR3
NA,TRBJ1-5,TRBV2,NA,TGTGCCAGCAGGGGGGGACTTACCCTCGATCAGCCCCAGCATTTT,CASRGGLTLDQPQHF
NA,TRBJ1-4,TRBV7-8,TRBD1,TGTGCCAGCAGATCAGACAGGGACAGCCGTGTTGAAAAACTGTTTTTT,CASRSDRDSRVEKLFF
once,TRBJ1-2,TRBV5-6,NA,TGTGCCAGCAGCTTTCGACACTTAAGAGGGTATGGCTACACCTTC,CASSFRHLRGYGYTF
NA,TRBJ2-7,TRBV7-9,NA,TGTGCCAGCAGCCCTGGTCCAGGAGGCGAGCAGTACTTC,CASSPGPGGEQYF
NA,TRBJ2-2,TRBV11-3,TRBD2,TGTGCCAGCAGCATAACTAGCGGGAGATCGGGGGACGGGGAGCTGTTTTTT,CASSITSGRSGDGELFF
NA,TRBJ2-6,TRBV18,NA,TGTGCCAGCTCACCCCTGCATAGGAACTCTGGGGCCAACGTCCTGACTTTC,CASSPLHRNSGANVLTF
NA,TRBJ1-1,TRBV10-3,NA,TGTGCCATCAGTGTTACAGGAGAAGCTTTCTTT,CAISVTGEAFF
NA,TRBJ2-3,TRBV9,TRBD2,TGTGCCAGCAGCTTCACCGGGACTAGCGGAACAGATACGCAGTATTTT,CASSFTGTSGTDTQYF
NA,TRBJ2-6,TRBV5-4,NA,TGTGCCAGCAGCTTGGGGTCCAGGGGCCCCTACTCTGGGGCCAACGTCCTGACTTTC,CASSLGSRGPYSGANVLTF
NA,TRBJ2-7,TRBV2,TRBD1,TGTGCCAGCAGAACCGGGACAGGGAGGACCTACGAGCAGTACTTC,CASRTGTGRTYEQYF
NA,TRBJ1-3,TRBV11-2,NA,TGTGCCAGCAGCCGAACAGGGACTTCTGGAAACACCATATATTTT,CASSRTGTSGNTIYF
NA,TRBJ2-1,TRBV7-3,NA,TGTGCCAGCAGTCGTACCGGGACTTTCTACAATGAGCAGTTCTTC,CASSRTGTFYNEQFF
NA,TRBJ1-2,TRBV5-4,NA,TGTGCCAGCAGCCGTAAGACAGGAGTCGACTATGGCTACACCTTC,CASSRKTGVDYGYTF
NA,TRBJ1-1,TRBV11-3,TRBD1,TGTGCCAGCAGCACGTCCCCCCCGACAGGGGGCGAGGGAGCTTTCTTT,CASSTSPPTGGEGAFF
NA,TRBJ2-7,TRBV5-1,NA,TGCGCCAGCAGCCAACAGGGTGAAGGCTACGAGCAGTACTTC,CASSQQGEGYEQYF
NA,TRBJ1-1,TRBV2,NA,TGTGCCGGCGGGGTACAGTTGAACACTGAAGCTTTCTTT,CAGGVQLNTEAFF
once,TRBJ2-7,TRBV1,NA,TGCACCAGCAGCCGACACTCGGCGATCCGGAGGGGGCAGTACTTC,CTSSRHSAIRRGQYF
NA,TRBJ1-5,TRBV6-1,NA,TGTGCCAGCAGTGGCCTCCGGGGTAATCAGCCCCAGCATTTT,CASSGLRGNQPQHF
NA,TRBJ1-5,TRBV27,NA,TGTGCCAGCAGTTTACGGCGGGAGAATCAGCCCCAGCATTTT,CASSLRRENQPQHF
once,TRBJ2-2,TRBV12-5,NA,TGTGCTAGTGGTTTTTCGGGGGGCCCCGGGGAGCTGTTTTTT,CASGFSGGPGELFF
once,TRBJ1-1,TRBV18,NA,TGTGCCAGCTCACCGTTTAAGGACGCCGGGGCTGAAGCTTTCTTT,CASSPFKDAGAEAFF
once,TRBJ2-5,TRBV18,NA,TGTGCCAGCTCACCACCCCCACAAGAGACCCAGTACTTC,CASSPPPQETQYF
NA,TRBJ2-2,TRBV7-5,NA,TGTGCCAGAGCCCTGACGGGGGCTTTGACCGGGGAGCTGTTTTTT,CARALTGALTGELFF
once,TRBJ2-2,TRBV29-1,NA,TGCAGCGTTGCAATTGGGACCGGGGAGCTGTTTTTT,CSVAIGTGELFF
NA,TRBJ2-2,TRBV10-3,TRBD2,TGTGCCATCACGGTTAGCGGGGACGCGAACACCGGGGAGCTGTTTTTT,CAITVSGDANTGELFF
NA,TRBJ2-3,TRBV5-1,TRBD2,TGCGCCAGCAGCATACCTGGACTAGCGGGGGCCACAGATACGCAGTATTTT,CASSIPGLAGATDTQYF
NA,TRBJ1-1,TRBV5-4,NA,TGTGCCAGCAGCTTGTTCGTCGAGAACACTGAAGCTTTCTTT,CASSLFVENTEAFF
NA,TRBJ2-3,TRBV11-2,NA,TGTGCCAGCAGCTTAGATTCATATACGCAGTATTTT,CASSLDSYTQYF
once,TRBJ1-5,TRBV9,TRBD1,TGTGCCAGCAGCGCCGGACAGGGGGACAATCAGCCCCAGCATTTT,CASSAGQGDNQPQHF
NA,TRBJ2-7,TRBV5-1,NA,TGCGCCAGCAGCTTGTGGAGCGGTAGGAGCTCCTACGAGCAGTACTTC,CASSLWSGRSSYEQYF
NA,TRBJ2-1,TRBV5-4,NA,TGCGCCAGCAGCTTGTCACCAGGGGACCATGAGCAGTTCTTC,CASSLSPGDHEQFF
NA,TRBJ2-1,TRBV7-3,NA,TGTGCCAGCAGCCGGAAGGGGGGGAATGAGCAGTTCTTC,CASSRKGGNEQFF
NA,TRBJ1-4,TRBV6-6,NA,TGTGCCAGCAGTTGGGACAATTCAGAAAAACTGTTTTTT,CASSWDNSEKLFF
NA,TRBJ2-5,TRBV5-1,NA,TGCGCCAGCAGCGCCCCTAGAGGGATCCAAGAGACCCAGTACTTC,CASSAPRGIQETQYF
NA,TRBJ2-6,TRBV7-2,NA,TGTGCCAGCACAACCGGGACGCAAAACTCTGGGGCCAACGTCCTGACTTTC,CASTTGTQNSGANVLTF
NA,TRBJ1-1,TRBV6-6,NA,TGTGCCAGCATGACTGAGTATAGGAACACTGAAGCTTTCTTT,CASMTEYRNTEAFF
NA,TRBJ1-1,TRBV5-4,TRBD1,TGTGCCAGCAGCATAGGACAGGCAGACGAAGCTTTCTTT,CASSIGQADEAFF
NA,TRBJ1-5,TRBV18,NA,TGTGCCAGCTCGCCCGCCGCGGGGCTGGGTCAGCCCCAGCATTTT,CASSPAAGLGQPQHF
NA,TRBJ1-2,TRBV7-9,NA,TGTGCCAGCAGCTTAGAAAATTATGGCTACACCTTC,CASSLENYGYTF
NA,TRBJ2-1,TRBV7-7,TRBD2,TGTGCTAGCAGCCCCAATCCTAGCGGGCGATACAATGAGCAGTTCTTC,CASSPNPSGRYNEQFF
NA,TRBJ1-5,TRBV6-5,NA,TGTGCCAGCAGTTACTCGAGGTTTTCTCAGCCCCAGCATTTT,CASSYSRFSQPQHF
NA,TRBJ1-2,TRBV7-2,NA,TGTGCCAGCAGTTTTCAGGGTTATGGCTACACCTTC,CASSFQGYGYTF
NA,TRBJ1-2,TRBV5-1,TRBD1,TGCGCCAGCAGCCGAGGGACAGGGAACTATGGCTACACCTTC,CASSRGTGNYGYTF